One T cell receptor (beta chain) is described in this entry. This sample was included in a study of blood T cell repertoires in COVID-19. The germline V gene encodes CDR1 SGHRS and CDR2 YFSETQ. This CDR3 is 17 amino acids long. V shed 0 bases and J 4 bases; nucleotides not matched to a gene: 9. In the source study's methods: Estimation of nucleated cell counts relied on the amplification of reference gene primers. Generated by immunoSEQ multiplex PCR, the TCRdb table keeps only in-frame clones and is missing some. Clone size and the V and J calls come from that table; the DNA yielded D and trimming. The table records about 260,000 clones, around 91% of them present only once.

V and J are TRBV5-1 and TRBJ2-2, with 7 bases lining up with TRBD2. The material sequenced was PBMCs or T cells enriched from blood (not recorded which). This sequence was found in a woman between 18 and 29 years old who had recovered from COVID-19. The CDR3 here is CASSLARTGGGTGELFF. The CDR3 nucleotides read TGCGCCAGCAGCTTGGCCAGGACGGGGGGAGGCACCGGGGAGCTGTTTTTT.